This is a list of T cell receptor beta chains from one sample in a study of T cell repertoires in cytomegalovirus infection. Antigen specificity for these receptors is unknown. Via MiXCR, TCRdb re-called the reads, giving one row per CDR3 protein. This table holds some 920,000 distinct CDR3 sequences, under 40% found once. The source was cultured CD8+ T cells from PBMCs, collected from culture after CMV antigen stimulation. These receptor sequences come from a human donor in good health (CMV status not recorded). Some clones in this sample may be carry-over from other donors' samples. Both conserved end residues are part of each CDR3. The order of the fields is V gene, D gene, J gene, clone size, CDR3 protein, CDR3 DNA. D genes are given only for firm matches. The size entry is marked missing in some rows and otherwise reads once, few, many or a size class.

V: TRBV2; D: .; J: TRBJ2-1; size: few; CDR3: CASKGEPYYNEQFF; DNA: TGTGCCAGCAAGGGGGAACCCTACTACAATGAGCAGTTCTTC
V: TRBV4-2; D: TRBD1; J: TRBJ2-1; size: few; CDR3: CASSQDDRETGYNEQFF; DNA: TGTGCCAGCAGCCAAGACGACAGGGAGACTGGATACAATGAGCAGTTCTTC
V: TRBV29-1; D: TRBD1; J: TRBJ2-5; size: .; CDR3: CSVEPGQGRETQYF; DNA: TGCAGCGTTGAACCGGGACAGGGACGAGAGACCCAGTACTTC
V: TRBV19; D: .; J: TRBJ2-2; size: .; CDR3: CASTGAPGELFF; DNA: TGTGCCAGTACGGGAGCGCCCGGGGAGCTGTTTTTT
V: TRBV7-3; D: .; J: TRBJ1-1; size: .; CDR3: CASSLRRVNTEAFF; DNA: TGTGCCAGCAGCTTAAGAAGGGTGAACACTGAAGCTTTCTTT
V: TRBV10-3; D: .; J: TRBJ1-1; size: .; CDR3: CAIGTTEAFF; DNA: TGTGCCATTGGGACCACTGAAGCTTTCTTT
V: TRBV6-4; D: TRBD2; J: TRBJ2-3; size: .; CDR3: CASSDSPGTSGADTQYF; DNA: TGTGCCAGCAGTGACTCGCCCGGGACTAGCGGGGCAGATACGCAGTATTTT
V: TRBV6-1; D: .; J: TRBJ2-7; size: once; CDR3: CAIQVWSGPYEQYF; DNA: TGTGCCATCCAGGTCTGGTCAGGGCCCTACGAGCAGTACTTC
V: TRBV5-6; D: TRBD1; J: TRBJ1-6; size: few; CDR3: CASSPGTGYGSPLHF; DNA: TGTGCCAGCAGTCCCGGGACAGGGTACGGTTCACCCCTCCACTTT
V: TRBV7-9; D: .; J: TRBJ2-1; size: few; CDR3: CASSFVEQFF; DNA: TGTGCCAGCAGCTTCGTTGAGCAGTTCTTC
V: TRBV6-5; D: .; J: TRBJ1-1; size: few; CDR3: CASSYSTLERNMNTEAFF; DNA: TGTGCCAGCAGTTACTCGACCCTCGAGAGAAACATGAACACTGAAGCTTTCTTT
V: TRBV6-1; D: .; J: TRBJ2-3; size: few; CDR3: CASSEPFDSSTDTQYF; DNA: TGTGCCAGCAGTGAACCGTTCGACAGTTCCACAGATACGCAGTATTTT
V: TRBV6-1; D: .; J: TRBJ1-1; size: many; CDR3: CASSGLGKGSTEAFF; DNA: TGTGCCAGCAGTGGACTGGGGAAGGGGAGCACTGAAGCTTTCTTT
V: TRBV20-1; D: .; J: TRBJ1-2; size: .; CDR3: CSARDLAQAYGYTF; DNA: TGCAGTGCGCGAGATCTAGCACAGGCCTATGGCTACACCTTC
V: TRBV15; D: .; J: TRBJ2-6; size: .; CDR3: CATSWPVPSGANVLTF; DNA: TGTGCCACCAGCTGGCCGGTTCCCTCTGGGGCCAACGTCCTGACTTTC
V: TRBV12-3/TRBV12-4; D: .; J: TRBJ1-4; size: few; CDR3: CASKISTVLNEKLFF; DNA: TGTGCCAGCAAGATATCGACGGTACTCAATGAAAAACTGTTTTTT
V: TRBV15; D: .; J: TRBJ2-1; size: .; CDR3: CATSRDRGGARNEQFF; DNA: TGTGCCACCAGCAGAGATCGTGGGGGGGCCCGGAATGAGCAGTTCTTC
V: TRBV7-9; D: .; J: TRBJ2-1; size: .; CDR3: CASSLALPTTRSYNEQFF; DNA: TGTGCCAGCAGCTTAGCCCTGCCGACAACCCGCTCCTACAATGAGCAGTTCTTC
V: TRBV7-9; D: TRBD1; J: TRBJ1-3; size: few; CDR3: CASSLAPARGPGNTIYF; DNA: TGTGCCAGCAGCTTAGCGCCCGCCAGGGGGCCTGGAAACACCATATATTTT
V: TRBV28; D: .; J: TRBJ1-1; size: few; CDR3: CASSLFEIGGLSAFF; DNA: TGTGCCAGCAGTTTATTTGAAATTGGGGGCCTCTCAGCTTTCTTT
V: TRBV14; D: .; J: TRBJ1-2; size: few; CDR3: CASSQDPSSNYGYTF; DNA: TGTGCCAGCAGCCAAGATCCCAGCTCTAACTATGGCTACACCTTC
V: TRBV7-6; D: .; J: TRBJ1-5; size: many; CDR3: CASSHQGLNQPQHF; DNA: TGTGCCAGCAGCCACCAGGGCCTGAATCAGCCCCAGCATTTT
V: TRBV12-5; D: TRBD1; J: TRBJ1-1; size: many; CDR3: CASVRDRYLNTEAFF; DNA: TGTGCTAGTGTCCGGGACAGATACCTGAACACTGAAGCTTTCTTT
V: TRBV7-9; D: .; J: TRBJ1-1; size: .; CDR3: CASSSLEGRGTEAFF; DNA: TGTGCCAGCAGTTCCCTAGAGGGAAGAGGCACTGAAGCTTTCTTT
V: TRBV27; D: .; J: TRBJ2-4; size: .; CDR3: CASSTPGNTLAKNIQYF; DNA: TGTGCCAGCAGTACCCCAGGGAACACCCTAGCCAAAAACATTCAGTACTTC
V: TRBV12-3/TRBV12-4; D: .; J: TRBJ2-5; size: .; CDR3: CASTSLIQETQYF; DNA: TGTGCCAGCACGAGTTTGATTCAAGAGACCCAGTACTTC
V: TRBV7-9; D: .; J: TRBJ2-3; size: .; CDR3: CASSLDLSQATDTQYF; DNA: TGTGCCAGCAGCTTAGATTTGTCCCAGGCTACAGATACGCAGTATTTT
V: TRBV9; D: .; J: TRBJ1-3; size: .; CDR3: CASSVAQPAGNTIYF; DNA: TGTGCCAGCAGCGTAGCCCAGCCGGCTGGAAACACCATATATTTT
V: TRBV10-3; D: .; J: TRBJ2-3; size: .; CDR3: CAIRGVVGRTDTQYF; DNA: TGTGCCATCAGGGGGGTCGTCGGCCGCACAGATACGCAGTATTTT
V: TRBV7-8; D: TRBD1; J: TRBJ1-5; size: many; CDR3: CASSSDRGRNQPQHF; DNA: TGTGCCAGCAGCTCGGACAGGGGACGCAATCAGCCCCAGCATTTT
V: TRBV5-4; D: TRBD2; J: TRBJ2-3; size: .; CDR3: CASFGGVGTDTQYF; DNA: TGTGCCAGCTTTGGGGGGGTCGGCACAGATACGCAGTATTTT
V: TRBV7-3; D: TRBD2; J: TRBJ2-3; size: .; CDR3: CASSLRGLAHTDTQYF; DNA: TGTGCCAGCAGCTTAAGGGGACTAGCGCACACAGATACGCAGTATTTT
V: TRBV7-9; D: .; J: TRBJ1-2; size: few; CDR3: CASSFLAESYGYTF; DNA: TGTGCCAGCAGCTTTTTGGCGGAGAGCTATGGCTACACCTTC
V: TRBV7-6; D: TRBD1; J: TRBJ2-2; size: many; CDR3: CASSLAPLQGVNTGELFF; DNA: TGTGCCAGCAGCTTAGCGCCCCTACAGGGGGTTAACACCGGGGAGCTGTTTTTT
V: TRBV6-8; D: .; J: TRBJ2-5; size: .; CDR3: CASSYRVEETQYF; DNA: TGTGCCAGCAGTTACCGAGTGGAAGAGACCCAGTACTTC
V: TRBV7-8; D: .; J: TRBJ2-3; size: many; CDR3: CASSLAGGLVDTQYF; DNA: TGTGCCAGCAGCTTAGCGGGGGGGCTAGTAGATACGCAGTATTTT
V: TRBV24-1; D: TRBD1; J: TRBJ1-2; size: .; CDR3: CATSDRTGYYGYTF; DNA: TGTGCCACCAGTGATCGGACAGGGTACTATGGCTACACCTTC
V: TRBV6-1; D: .; J: TRBJ1-6; size: .; CDR3: CASSEIMADSPLHF; DNA: TGTGCCAGCAGTGAGATTATGGCCGATTCACCCCTCCACTTT
V: TRBV7-9; D: .; J: TRBJ1-2; size: .; CDR3: CASSLDQGWGYTF; DNA: TGTGCCAGCAGCTTAGACCAGGGCTGGGGCTACACCTTC
V: TRBV19; D: .; J: TRBJ2-7; size: few; CDR3: CASSIGLDRSASYEQYF; DNA: TGTGCCAGTAGTATAGGTCTGGATCGGTCGGCCTCCTACGAGCAGTACTTC
V: TRBV19; D: .; J: TRBJ2-2; size: few; CDR3: CASSIDGGWAGELFF; DNA: TGTGCCAGTAGTATTGATGGGGGTTGGGCCGGGGAGCTGTTTTTT
V: TRBV6-6; D: TRBD1; J: TRBJ1-2; size: .; CDR3: CASSFGQGALYGYTF; DNA: TGTGCCAGCTCCTTCGGACAGGGGGCGTTGTACGGCTACACCTTC
V: TRBV6-1; D: .; J: TRBJ2-2; size: few; CDR3: CASRPRTEITGELFF; DNA: TGTGCCAGCAGACCGAGGACAGAGATAACCGGGGAGCTGTTTTTT
V: TRBV27; D: TRBD1; J: TRBJ2-1; size: few; CDR3: CASSITGTAYHNEQFF; DNA: TGTGCCAGCAGTATAACCGGGACAGCCTACCACAATGAGCAGTTCTTC
V: TRBV20-1; D: TRBD1; J: TRBJ2-1; size: .; CDR3: CSATEPGQGVYNEQFF; DNA: TGCAGTGCTACAGAACCGGGACAGGGGGTTTACAATGAGCAGTTCTTC
V: TRBV25-1; D: .; J: TRBJ1-1; size: .; CDR3: CASSEYWTVDTEAFF; DNA: TGTGCCAGCAGTGAATATTGGACCGTGGACACTGAAGCTTTCTTT
V: TRBV6-2/TRBV6-3; D: TRBD2; J: TRBJ2-2; size: once; CDR3: CASSQYSGTNTGELFF; DNA: TGTGCCAGCAGTCAGTATAGCGGGACGAACACCGGGGAGCTGTTTTTT
V: TRBV6-1; D: TRBD1; J: TRBJ2-1; size: .; CDR3: CASSDGQGLNEQFF; DNA: TGTGCCAGCAGTGACGGACAGGGTCTAAATGAGCAGTTCTTC
V: TRBV15; D: .; J: TRBJ2-2; size: .; CDR3: CATSRGRTGELFF; DNA: TGTGCCACCAGCAGAGGCAGGACCGGGGAGCTGTTTTTT
V: TRBV27; D: .; J: TRBJ2-7; size: .; CDR3: CASSLRAVVYEQYF; DNA: TGTGCCAGCAGTTTAAGAGCGGTGGTTTACGAGCAGTACTTC
V: TRBV5-8; D: TRBD1; J: TRBJ1-1; size: few; CDR3: CASSLAGGEYTEAFF; DNA: TGTGCCAGCAGCTTGGCAGGGGGCGAGTATACTGAAGCTTTCTTT
V: TRBV12-3/TRBV12-4; D: .; J: TRBJ1-2; size: .; CDR3: CASSSLEINYGYTF; DNA: TGTGCCAGCAGTTCTCTAGAGATTAACTATGGCTACACCTTC
V: TRBV19; D: .; J: TRBJ2-1; size: .; CDR3: CASSILGGISYNEQFF; DNA: TGTGCCAGTAGTATCCTAGGGGGAATCTCCTACAATGAGCAGTTCTTC